The 8 T cell receptor beta chains below all came from one sample that was sequenced in a study of vaccination and CD4 T cells after COVID-19. Treatment denoted: roughly 10-day PBMC culture with coronavirus spike peptide pools or control peptides (ViraFEST assay). An Oncomine TCR Beta short-read assay was used to sequence the DNA from cultured CD4+ T cells. TCRdb reprocessed the PCR reads with MiXCR, giving one entry per CDR3 protein. The table lists 9,500 to 15,000 distinct CDR3 sequences, 50% of them singletons. Their target antigens are unknown. The material sequenced was CD4+ T cells from blood, cultured in vitro. The source of these receptors is a human donor who had recovered from COVID-19.

This clonotype was observed a handful of times. The CDR3 sequence: CASSATLVFSYEQYF. The CDR3 DNA follows: TGTGCCAGCAGTGCGACGTTGGTATTTTCCTACGAGCAGTACTTC. The J gene is TRBJ2-7, the V gene TRBV6-1; D unresolved. Looked up from germline, CDR1 is MNHNS and CDR2 is SASEGT. The CDR3 runs 15 residues. Deletions cut 4 bases from V and 1 base from J, with 14 bases between.

The CDR3 here is CASRAQGRDSGANVLTF. DNA of the CDR3: TGTGCCAGCAGGGCCCAGGGAAGGGACTCTGGGGCCAACGTCCTGACTTTC. The V and J genes are TRBV11-2 and TRBJ2-6, with a weak D call TRBD1 (5 bases). With 6 bases removed from V and 0 bases from J, the gap between germline ends came to 15 bases. CDR1 and CDR2 from the germline V gene are SGHAT and FQNNGV. The CDR3 covers 17 residues.

This clonotype showed up just a few times. V is TRBV28 and J is TRBJ2-5; D gene ambiguous. Germline CDR1 is MDHEN and CDR2 is SYDVKM. The CDR3 is made up of 13 amino acids. V shed 10 bases and J shed 4 bases, with 16 bases lying between them. CDR3 region: CATKISTVETQYF. The CDR3 DNA sequence: TGTGCCACCAAAATATCAACCGTAGAGACCCAGTACTTC.

This chain connects TRBV20-1 to TRBJ2-1; 8 bases match TRBD1. Germline V CDR1 and CDR2: DFQATT, SNEGSKA (reference sequence). The CDR3 extends over 15 amino acids. Unmatched junction bases numbered 8, after V lost 0 bases and J lost 7 bases. The CDR3 sequence: CSARDPAGGGNEQFF. The DNA for the CDR3 is TGCAGTGCTAGAGATCCGGCAGGGGGCGGGAATGAGCAGTTCTTC.

In this sample, this clonotype turned up a few times. The CDR3: CASSGMGVVGQPQHF. Written as DNA, the CDR3 is TGTGCCAGCAGTGGAATGGGGGTTGTCGGTCAGCCCCAGCATTTT. The chain uses TRBV2 and TRBJ1-5; D may be TRBD1 (5 bases). Per germline, CDR1 SNHLY and CDR2 FYNNEI. The CDR3 consists of 15 residues. V dropped 4 bases and J dropped 6 bases, with 16 bases sitting between them.

The chain carries TRBV2 and TRBJ1-4; D may be TRBD1 (6 bases). The CDR3 is 16 amino acids. Germline V gene data show CDR1 as SNHLY and CDR2 as FYNNEI. Trimming took off 8 bases at V and 4 bases at J, with 20 bases between the two ends. CDR3: CASEGQWGGHNEKLFF. DNA of the CDR3: TGTGCCAGCGAGGGCCAATGGGGGGGGCATAATGAAAAACTGTTTTTT. Full variable domain (rest looked up from reference TRBV2 and TRBJ1-4): EPEVTQTPSHQVTQMGQEVILRCVPISNHLYFYWYRQILGQKVEFLVSFYNNEISEKSEIFDDQFSVERPDGSNFTLKIRSTKLEDSAMYFCASEGQWGGHNEKLFFGSGTQLSVL.

This clonotype has only a few counts. The gene calls are TRBV6-1 and TRBJ1-1; D gene uncertain. This CDR3 is 11 amino acids long. Trimming removed 6 bases from V and 7 bases from J, with 9 bases in between. Looked up from germline, CDR1 is MNHNS and CDR2 is SASEGT. The CDR3 nucleotides read TGTGCCAGCAGAGTCAGATTTGAAGCTTTCTTT. Protein sequence: CASRVRFEAFF.

The chain links TRBV11-2 to TRBJ1-1; D not certain. The CDR3 contains 14 residues. Trimming stripped 3 bases from V and 3 bases from J, with 11 bases between. Germline CDR1 and CDR2: SGHAT and FQNNGV. In DNA form, the CDR3 reads TGTGCCAGCAGCTTCGGCACCTTTGACACTGAAGCTTTCTTT. Translated, it gives CASSFGTFDTEAFF.